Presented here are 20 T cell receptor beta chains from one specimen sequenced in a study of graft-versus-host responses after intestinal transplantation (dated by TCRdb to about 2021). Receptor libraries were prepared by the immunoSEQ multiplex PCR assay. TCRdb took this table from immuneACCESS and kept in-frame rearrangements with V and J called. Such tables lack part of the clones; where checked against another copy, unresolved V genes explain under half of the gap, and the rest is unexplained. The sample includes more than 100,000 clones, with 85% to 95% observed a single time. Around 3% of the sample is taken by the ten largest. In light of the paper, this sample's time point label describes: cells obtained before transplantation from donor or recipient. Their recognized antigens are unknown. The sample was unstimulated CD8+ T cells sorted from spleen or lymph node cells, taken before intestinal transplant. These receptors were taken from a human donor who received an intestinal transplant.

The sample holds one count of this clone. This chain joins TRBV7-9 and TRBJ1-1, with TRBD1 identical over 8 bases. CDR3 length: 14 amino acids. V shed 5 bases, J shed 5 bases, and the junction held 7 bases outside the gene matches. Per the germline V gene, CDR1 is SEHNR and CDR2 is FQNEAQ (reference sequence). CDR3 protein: CASSPTGGGTEAFF. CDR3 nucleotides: TGTGCCAGCAGCCCTACAGGGGGTGGGACTGAAGCTTTCTTT.

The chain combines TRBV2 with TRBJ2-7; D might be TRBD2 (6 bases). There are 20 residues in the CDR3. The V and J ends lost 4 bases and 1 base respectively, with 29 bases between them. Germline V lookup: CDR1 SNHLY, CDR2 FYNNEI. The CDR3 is CASSGSAQKIRDFLSYEQYF. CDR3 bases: TGTGCCAGCAGTGGATCCGCCCAAAAGATAAGGGACTTCCTATCCTACGAGCAGTACTTC.

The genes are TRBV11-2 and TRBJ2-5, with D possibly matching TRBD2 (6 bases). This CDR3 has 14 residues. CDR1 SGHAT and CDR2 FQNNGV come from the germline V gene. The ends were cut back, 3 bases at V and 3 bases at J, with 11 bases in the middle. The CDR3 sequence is CASSFREDEETQYF. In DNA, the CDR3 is TGTGCCAGCAGCTTTAGGGAGGACGAAGAGACCCAGTACTTC.

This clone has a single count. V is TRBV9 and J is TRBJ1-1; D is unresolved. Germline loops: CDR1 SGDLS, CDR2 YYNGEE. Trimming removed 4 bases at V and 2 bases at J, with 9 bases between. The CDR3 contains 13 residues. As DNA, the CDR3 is TGTGCCAGCAGCCCCCAAGGAAACACTGAAGCTTTCTTT. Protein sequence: CASSPQGNTEAFF.

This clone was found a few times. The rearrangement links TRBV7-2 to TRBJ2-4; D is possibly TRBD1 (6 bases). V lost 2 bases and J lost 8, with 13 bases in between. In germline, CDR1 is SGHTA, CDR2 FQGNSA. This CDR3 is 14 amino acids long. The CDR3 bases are TGTGCCAGCAGCTTAACAGGGTACGAAGACATTCAGTACTTC. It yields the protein CASSLTGYEDIQYF.

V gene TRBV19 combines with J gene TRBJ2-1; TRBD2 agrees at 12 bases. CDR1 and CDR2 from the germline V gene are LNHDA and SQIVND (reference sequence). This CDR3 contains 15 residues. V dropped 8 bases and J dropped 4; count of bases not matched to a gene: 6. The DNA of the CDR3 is TGTGCCAGTGTACTAGCGGGAGGATCTTACAATGAGCAGTTCTTC. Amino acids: CASVLAGGSYNEQFF.

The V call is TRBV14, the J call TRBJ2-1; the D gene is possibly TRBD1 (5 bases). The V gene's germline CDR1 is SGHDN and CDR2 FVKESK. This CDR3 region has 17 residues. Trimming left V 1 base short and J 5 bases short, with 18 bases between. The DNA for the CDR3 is TGTGCCAGCAGCCAAGGTGGTTACAGGTTATGGGACAATGAGCAGTTCTTC. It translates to CASSQGGYRLWDNEQFF.

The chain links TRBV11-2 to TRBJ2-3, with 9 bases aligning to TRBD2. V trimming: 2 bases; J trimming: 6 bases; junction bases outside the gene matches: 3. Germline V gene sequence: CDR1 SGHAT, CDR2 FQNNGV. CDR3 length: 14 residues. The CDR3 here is CASSLLAGQDTQYF. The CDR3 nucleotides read TGTGCCAGCAGCTTACTAGCGGGACAGGATACGCAGTATTTT.

CDR3 sequence: CASSPQGPGELFF. The CDR3 coding sequence is TGTGCCAGCAGCCCTCAGGGACCCGGGGAGCTGTTTTTT. The chain combines TRBV7-3 with TRBJ2-2; either TRBD1 or TRBD2 may supply D (5 bases each). From germline, CDR1 is SGHTA and CDR2 FQGTGA. This CDR3 is built from 13 residues. Trimming pared 5 bases from V and 6 bases from J, leaving 10 bases between.

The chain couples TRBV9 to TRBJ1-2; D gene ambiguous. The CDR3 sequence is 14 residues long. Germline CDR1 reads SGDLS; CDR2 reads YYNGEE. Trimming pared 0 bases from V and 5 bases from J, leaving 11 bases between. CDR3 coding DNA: TGTGCCAGCAGCGTAGCTGACCTGGGGTATGGCTACACCTTC. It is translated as CASSVADLGYGYTF.

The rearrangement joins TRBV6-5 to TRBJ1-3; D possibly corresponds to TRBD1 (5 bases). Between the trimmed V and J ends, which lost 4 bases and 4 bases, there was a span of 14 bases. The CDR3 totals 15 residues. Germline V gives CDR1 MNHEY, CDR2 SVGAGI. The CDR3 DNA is TGTGCCAGCAGTTTGGGCCAGGGCTCGGGAAACACCATATATTTT. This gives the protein CASSLGQGSGNTIYF.

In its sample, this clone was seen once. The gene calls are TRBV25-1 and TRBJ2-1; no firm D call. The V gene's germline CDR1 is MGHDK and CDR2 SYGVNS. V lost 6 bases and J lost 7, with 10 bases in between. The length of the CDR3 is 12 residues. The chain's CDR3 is CASSLSGNEQFF. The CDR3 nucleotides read TGTGCCAGCAGCCTGAGTGGTAATGAGCAGTTCTTC.

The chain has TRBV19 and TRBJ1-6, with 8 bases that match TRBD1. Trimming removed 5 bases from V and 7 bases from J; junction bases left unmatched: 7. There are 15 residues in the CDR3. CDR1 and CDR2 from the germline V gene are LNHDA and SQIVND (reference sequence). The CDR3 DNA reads TGTGCCAGTAGTCCCCCGGGACAGGTCAATTCACCCCTCCACTTT. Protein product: CASSPPGQVNSPLHF.

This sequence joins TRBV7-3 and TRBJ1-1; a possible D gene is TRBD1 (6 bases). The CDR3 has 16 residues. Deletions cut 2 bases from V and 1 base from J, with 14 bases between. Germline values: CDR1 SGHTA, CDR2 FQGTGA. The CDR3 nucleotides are TGTGCCAGCAGCTTAGAAGGGGGAGGATCGAACACTGAAGCTTTCTTT. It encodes CASSLEGGGSNTEAFF.

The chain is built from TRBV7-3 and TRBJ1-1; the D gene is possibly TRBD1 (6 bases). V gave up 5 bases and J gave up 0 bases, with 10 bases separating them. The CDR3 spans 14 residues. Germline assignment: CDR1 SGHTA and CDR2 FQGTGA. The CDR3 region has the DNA TGTGCCAGCAGCCCCACAGGGCTGAACACTGAAGCTTTCTTT. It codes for CASSPTGLNTEAFF.

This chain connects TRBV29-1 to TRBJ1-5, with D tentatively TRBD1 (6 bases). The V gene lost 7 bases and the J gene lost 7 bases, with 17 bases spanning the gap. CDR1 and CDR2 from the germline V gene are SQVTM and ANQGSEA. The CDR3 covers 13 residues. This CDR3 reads CSGGAGAGQPQHF. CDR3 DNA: TGCAGCGGCGGGGCGGGGGCCGGACAGCCCCAGCATTTT. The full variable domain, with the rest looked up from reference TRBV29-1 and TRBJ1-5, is SAVISQKPSRDICQRGTSLTIQCQVDSQVTMMFWYRQQPGQSLTLIATANQGSEATYESGFVIDKFPISRPNLTFSTLTVSNMSPEDSSIYLCSGGAGAGQPQHFGDGTRLSIL.

The CDR3 region is CASSGRAGANVLTF. CDR3 DNA sequence: TGTGCCAGCAGCGGCAGAGCTGGGGCCAACGTCCTGACTTTC. This chain joins TRBV9 and TRBJ2-6; unclear D gene. The CDR3 has 14 residues. Trimming left V 3 bases short and J 2 bases short, with 6 bases between. Germline loops: CDR1 SGDLS, CDR2 YYNGEE.

CDR3 loop: CATSLAGGYNEQFF. The CDR3, as DNA: TGTGCCACCAGCCTAGCGGGAGGTTACAATGAGCAGTTCTTC. The chain joins TRBV6-1 to TRBJ2-1; 11 bases fit TRBD2. Germline V gene lookup returns CDR1 MNHNS and CDR2 SASEGT. There are 14 residues in the CDR3. Trimming at V came to 10 bases and at J to 4 bases, leaving 6 bases not matched to a gene.

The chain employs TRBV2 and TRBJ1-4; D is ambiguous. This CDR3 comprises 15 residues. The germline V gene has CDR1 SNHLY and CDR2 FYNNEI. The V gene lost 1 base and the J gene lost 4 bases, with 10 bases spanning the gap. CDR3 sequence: CASSEGPGINEKLFF. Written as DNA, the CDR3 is TGTGCCAGCAGTGAAGGGCCGGGGATTAATGAAAAACTGTTTTTT.

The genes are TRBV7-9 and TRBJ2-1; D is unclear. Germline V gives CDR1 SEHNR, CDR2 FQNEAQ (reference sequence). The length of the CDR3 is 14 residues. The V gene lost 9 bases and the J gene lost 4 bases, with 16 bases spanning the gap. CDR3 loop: CASWASHLYNEQFF. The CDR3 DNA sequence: TGTGCCAGTTGGGCTAGTCACCTTTACAATGAGCAGTTCTTC.